The rows below give T cell receptor beta chains drawn from one sample of a study of cytomegalovirus exposure and HLA in healthy donors. TCRdb keeps only in-frame clones here, not all; method: immunoSEQ multiplex PCR. The sample has some 60,000 clones, about 80% seen once. The source material was PBMCs. The receptors derive from a woman aged 40-49 years in good health and CMV-seronegative. The CDR3 runs from the conserved cysteine through the conserved F or W. A D gene is named only where the DNA matches it firmly. The listing skips clone size in some rows; elsewhere it reads once, few, many or a size class.

V gene,clone size,J gene,D gene,CDR3 protein,CDR3 DNA
TRBV7-8,NA,TRBJ1-1,NA,CASSLWFVGAMSTEAFF,TGTGCCAGCAGCTTATGGTTTGTGGGGGCGATGAGCACTGAAGCTTTCTTT
TRBV9,NA,TRBJ1-2,TRBD1,CASSAGTGVNGYTF,TGTGCCAGCAGCGCCGGGACAGGGGTTAATGGCTACACCTTC
TRBV5-4,NA,TRBJ2-7,TRBD1,CASSPHDRGAEQYF,TGTGCCAGCAGCCCTCACGACAGGGGTGCCGAGCAGTACTTC
TRBV7-9,NA,TRBJ2-1,NA,CASTPAGGYNEQFF,TGTGCCAGCACCCCGGCCGGGGGCTACAATGAGCAGTTCTTC
TRBV13,NA,TRBJ2-3,TRBD1,CASSARTGGGTQYF,TGTGCCAGCAGCGCAAGGACAGGGGGAGGTACGCAGTATTTT
TRBV28,NA,TRBJ1-2,NA,CASTDFNYGYTF,TGTGCCAGCACGGACTTTAACTATGGCTACACCTTC
TRBV6-1,NA,TRBJ1-2,NA,CASSEAWYPGDIGYTF,TGTGCCAGCAGTGAAGCCTGGTATCCGGGGGATATTGGCTACACCTTC
TRBV9,NA,TRBJ2-3,TRBD2,CASSPAGGADTQYF,TGTGCCAGCAGCCCAGCGGGAGGCGCAGATACGCAGTATTTT
TRBV11-2,NA,TRBJ2-1,TRBD2,CASTVGASGRSDEQFF,TGTGCCAGCACCGTGGGAGCTAGCGGGAGAAGCGATGAGCAGTTCTTC
TRBV5-1,NA,TRBJ1-4,TRBD1,CASSLEGTRGTNEKLFF,TGCGCCAGCAGCTTGGAGGGTACCAGGGGGACTAATGAAAAACTGTTTTTT
TRBV5-4,NA,TRBJ2-3,NA,CASSLGGRGTDTQYF,TGTGCCAGCAGCTTGGGGGGGCGGGGCACAGATACGCAGTATTTT
TRBV7-6,NA,TRBJ1-1,NA,CASSTRMNTEAFF,TGTGCCAGCAGCACGAGGATGAACACTGAAGCTTTCTTT
TRBV9,once,TRBJ2-3,TRBD2,CASSVGLSGNTDTQYF,TGTGCCAGCAGCGTAGGGCTTAGCGGGAACACAGATACGCAGTATTTT
TRBV19,NA,TRBJ1-1,TRBD1,CASSTGGSAEAFF,TGTGCCAGTAGCACAGGGGGATCGGCTGAAGCTTTCTTT
TRBV27,NA,TRBJ2-7,TRBD1,CASRGQSYEQYF,TGTGCCAGCAGGGGACAGTCCTACGAGCAGTACTTC
TRBV7-9,NA,TRBJ1-5,TRBD1,CASSLGVDRGRNQPQHF,TGTGCCAGCAGCTTAGGAGTCGACAGGGGGCGTAACCAGCCCCAGCATTTT
TRBV7-6,NA,TRBJ1-2,TRBD1,CASSYGTGGYGYTF,TGTGCCAGCAGCTATGGGACAGGGGGTTATGGCTACACCTTC
TRBV18,NA,TRBJ1-1,TRBD1,CASSPPFGVVPTGGVVKAFF,TGTGCCAGCTCACCACCGTTCGGAGTCGTACCGACAGGGGGCGTTGTGAAAGCTTTCTTT
TRBV5-1,NA,TRBJ1-3,NA,CASSLGADSSGNTIYF,TGCGCCAGCAGCTTGGGAGCGGACTCCTCTGGAAACACCATATATTTT
TRBV18,NA,TRBJ2-7,NA,CASSPPARKSGQYF,TGTGCCAGCTCACCGCCAGCTAGGAAGTCCGGGCAGTACTTC
TRBV5-5,NA,TRBJ1-5,TRBD1,CASSSSGTGLNSNQPQHF,TGTGCCAGCAGCTCATCCGGGACAGGACTTAATAGCAATCAGCCCCAGCATTTT
TRBV7-9,NA,TRBJ1-1,NA,CASSFAGRGTEAFF,TGTGCCAGCAGCTTTGCCGGACGAGGGACTGAAGCTTTCTTT
TRBV5-8,NA,TRBJ2-1,NA,CASSSGYNEQFF,TGTGCCAGCAGTTCGGGGTACAATGAGCAGTTCTTC
TRBV27,NA,TRBJ2-3,TRBD2,CASSPRTSGRRTDTQYF,TGTGCCAGCAGTCCGCGGACTAGCGGGAGGAGAACAGATACGCAGTATTTT
TRBV4-1,NA,TRBJ1-1,NA,CASEGHLNTEAFF,TGCGCCAGCGAGGGACACCTGAACACTGAAGCTTTCTTT
TRBV27,NA,TRBJ1-4,TRBD1,CASSMGTGGEKLFF,TGTGCCAGCAGCATGGGGACAGGGGGTGAAAAACTGTTTTTT
TRBV5-4,NA,TRBJ1-1,NA,CASSSPQNTEAFF,TGTGCCAGCAGCTCCCCCCAGAACACTGAAGCTTTCTTT
TRBV28,NA,TRBJ1-4,NA,CASSAELVKLFF,TGTGCCAGCAGTGCCGAGCTAGTAAAACTGTTTTTT
TRBV10-1,NA,TRBJ2-1,TRBD2,CASSDQLAGGNEQFF,TGCGCCAGCAGTGATCAACTAGCGGGAGGGAATGAGCAGTTCTTC
TRBV7-2,NA,TRBJ2-2,NA,CASRPQGLRVTGELFF,TGTGCCAGCAGACCCCAGGGACTCCGAGTCACCGGGGAGCTGTTTTTT
TRBV5-1,NA,TRBJ1-1,NA,CASSLTPGVLNTEAFF,TGCGCCAGCAGCCTGACGCCCGGGGTGTTGAACACTGAAGCTTTCTTT
TRBV5-6,NA,TRBJ1-5,TRBD1,CASSKTGQGNQPQHF,TGTGCCAGCAGCAAAACTGGACAGGGCAATCAGCCCCAGCATTTT
TRBV28,NA,TRBJ1-3,NA,CASSLSGGNTIYF,TGTGCCAGCAGTTTATCCGGGGGAAACACCATATATTTT
TRBV25-1,NA,TRBJ2-2,NA,CASSDPGGWVGELFF,TGTGCCAGCAGTGATCCGGGGGGCTGGGTCGGGGAGCTGTTTTTT
TRBV4-1,NA,TRBJ2-3,TRBD1,CASSQGDRLYSTDTQYF,TGCGCCAGCAGCCAAGGGGACAGACTTTATAGCACAGATACGCAGTATTTT
TRBV30,NA,TRBJ1-4,NA,CAWSEYNEKLFF,TGTGCCTGGAGCGAGTATAATGAAAAACTGTTTTTT
TRBV7-9,few,TRBJ2-7,TRBD2,CASSLDAGGISYEQYF,TGTGCCAGCAGCTTGGATGCGGGGGGGATTTCCTACGAGCAGTACTTC
TRBV6-5,NA,TRBJ2-1,TRBD2,CASGPSGRPYNEQFF,TGTGCCAGCGGACCCAGCGGGAGGCCATACAATGAGCAGTTCTTC
TRBV6-5,NA,TRBJ2-7,NA,CASAGAEASSYEQYF,TGTGCCAGCGCGGGGGCGGAGGCGAGCTCCTACGAGCAGTACTTC
TRBV23-1,NA,TRBJ1-5,NA,CASSHSQGVYSNQPQHF,TGCGCCAGCAGTCACTCCCAAGGAGTCTATAGCAATCAGCCCCAGCATTTT
TRBV28,NA,TRBJ1-2,NA,CASSFMEIRPIYGYTF,TGTGCCAGCAGTTTCATGGAGATCCGCCCTATCTATGGCTACACCTTC